Below, 31 T cell receptor beta chains from the same sample are listed, as sequenced in a study of radiation and T cells in renal cell carcinoma. Time point given: blood 4 weeks post-SBRT, at nephrectomy. Treatment defined: 15 Gy SBRT to primary tumor, nephrectomy 4 weeks later. Only in-frame clones appear in the TCRdb table, and some are missing; sequencing was by immunoSEQ multiplex PCR. The repertoire holds about 170,000 clones, approximately 90% seen once, with about 11% in the top ten. Material: blood, obtained from a patient whose treatment included radiotherapy and nephrectomy. Receptors were obtained from a woman between 45 and 60 years old with renal cell carcinoma.

This rearrangement joins TRBV5-1 to TRBJ1-2; TRBD1 agrees at 7 bases. There are 16 residues in the CDR3. Germline-derived CDR1 and CDR2 are SGHRS and YFSETQ. V lost 0 bases to trimming and J lost 6 bases; unmatched junction nucleotides: 11. CDR3 residues: CASSLALTGRQNGYTF. DNA for the CDR3: TGCGCCAGCAGCTTGGCCTTGACAGGGCGACAGAATGGCTACACCTTC.

This chain joins TRBV6-6 and TRBJ2-5; D uncertain. V lost 7 bases and J 1 base, leaving 10 bases between the germline ends. The V gene's germline CDR1 is MNHNY and CDR2 SVGAGI (reference sequence). There are 13 residues in the CDR3. This chain's CDR3 is CASNRESQETQYF. The CDR3 coding sequence is TGTGCCAGCAATAGGGAAAGCCAAGAGACCCAGTACTTC.

The chain links TRBV14 to TRBJ1-2; no reliable D call. V lost 2 bases to trimming and J lost 4 bases, with 5 bases between them. The germline gives CDR1 SGHDN, CDR2 FVKESK. The CDR3 extends over 12 amino acids. CDR3 in DNA: TGTGCCAGCAGCCAAAGCTTCTATGGCTACACCTTC. Its protein product is CASSQSFYGYTF.

The rearrangement links TRBV11-3 to TRBJ1-1, with D unresolved. The V and J ends lost 9 bases and 1 base respectively, with 6 bases between them. The CDR3 covers 11 residues. Germline V gene lookup returns CDR1 SGHNT and CDR2 YENEEA. As DNA, the CDR3 is TGTGCCAGGGGTCCGAACACTGAAGCTTTCTTT. It specifies CARGPNTEAFF.

J is TRBJ1-1 and V is TRBV4-3; a possible D gene is TRBD1 (5 bases). The CDR3 has 15 residues. Germline V gene sequence: CDR1 LGHNA, CDR2 YSLEER. Trimming cost V 2 bases and J 5 bases, with 15 bases left between them. The CDR3 DNA follows: TGCGCCAGCAGCCAAACGGGAGTGGGGGGGACTGAAGCTTTCTTT. As protein: CASSQTGVGGTEAFF.

The genes are TRBV9 and TRBJ1-2, with no clear D. The V gene's germline CDR1 is SGDLS and CDR2 YYNGEE. Trimming took 6 bases from V and 8 from J, leaving 20 bases between them. There are 14 residues in the CDR3. This CDR3 reads CASNQMAGSGGYTF. The CDR3 DNA is TGTGCCAGCAACCAAATGGCGGGGAGTGGCGGCTACACCTTC.

The chain carries TRBV5-8 and TRBJ2-2, with 13 bases fitting TRBD2. V gave up 0 bases and J gave up 2 bases; unmatched junction bases: 4. This CDR3 is built from 18 residues. CDR1 SGHTS and CDR2 YDEGEE come from the germline V gene. The CDR3 sequence is CASSLARLAGGNTGELFF. In DNA, the CDR3 is TGTGCCAGCAGCTTGGCCCGACTAGCGGGGGGAAACACCGGGGAGCTGTTTTTT. The complete variable domain, with remaining parts taken from reference TRBV5-8 and TRBJ2-2, reads EAGVTQSPTHLIKTRGQQATLRCSPISGHTSVYWYQQALGLGLQFLLWYDEGEERNRGNFPPRFSGRQFPNYSSELNVNALELEDSALYLCASSLARLAGGNTGELFFGEGSRLTVL.

This chain links TRBV5-6 with TRBJ2-5; 12 bases align to TRBD2. The ends lost 1 base at V and 4 bases at J; junction bases unmatched: 2. Germline loops: CDR1 SGHDT, CDR2 YYEEEE. This CDR3 has 15 amino acids. CDR3 sequence (DNA): TGTGCCAGCAGCTTGTCACTAGCGGGGGGAGAGACCCAGTACTTC. Translation: CASSLSLAGGETQYF.

The chain's CDR3 is CASGRDRAALSGYTF. Here the CDR3 DNA reads TGTGCCAGCGGCCGGGACAGGGCCGCGTTGAGCGGCTACACCTTC. The genes are TRBV2 and TRBJ1-2; 9 positions match TRBD1. Per the germline V gene, CDR1 is SNHLY and CDR2 is FYNNEI. This CDR3 contains 15 residues. V lost 8 bases to trimming and J lost 8 bases; unmatched junction nucleotides: 15. Supplemented by reference TRBV2 and TRBJ1-2, the full variable domain reads EPEVTQTPSHQVTQMGQEVILRCVPISNHLYFYWYRQILGQKVEFLVSFYNNEISEKSEIFDDQFSVERPDGSNFTLKIRSTKLEDSAMYFCASGRDRAALSGYTFGSGTRLTVV.

This clone was counted once. This chain links TRBV11-3 with TRBJ2-7; the match to TRBD2 covers 7 bases. The ends lost 5 bases at V and 2 bases at J; junction bases unmatched: 9. The CDR3 has 15 amino acids. In germline, CDR1 is SGHNT, CDR2 YENEEA. CDR3 sequence: CASSPGGGGTYEQYF. The CDR3 bases are TGTGCCAGCAGCCCCGGTGGGGGGGGGACCTACGAGCAGTACTTC. The full variable domain, in which reference TRBV11-3 and TRBJ2-7 provide the parts outside the CDR3, is EAGVVQSPRYKIIEKKQPVAFWCNPISGHNTLYWYLQNLGQGPELLIRYENEEAVDDSQLPKDRFSAERLKGVDSTLKIQPAELGDSAVYLCASSPGGGGTYEQYFGPGTRLTVT.

The chain carries TRBV9 and TRBJ2-1; D is perhaps TRBD1 or TRBD2 (5 bases each). Deletions cut 0 bases from V and 9 bases from J, with 22 bases between. This CDR3 region has 17 residues. Germline values: CDR1 SGDLS, CDR2 YYNGEE. For the CDR3, the DNA is TGTGCCAGCAGCGTAGATGTCGGGACCCCGGTTGGGGGTGAGCAGTTCTTC. It encodes CASSVDVGTPVGGEQFF. The entire variable domain, with the rest obtained from reference TRBV9 and TRBJ2-1, is as follows: DSGVTQTPKHLITATGQRVTLRCSPRSGDLSVYWYQQSLDQGLQFLIQYYNGEERAKGNILERFSAQQFPDLHSELNLSSLELGDSALYFCASSVDVGTPVGGEQFFGPGTRLTVL.

V gene TRBV6-6 combines with J gene TRBJ2-3; no clear D gene. Germline CDR1 is MNHNY and CDR2 is SVGAGI (reference sequence). The CDR3 contains 14 residues. Trimming took off 3 bases at V and 3 bases at J, with 10 bases between the two ends. CDR3 region: CASSYGLSTDTQYF. The CDR3 DNA is TGTGCCAGCAGTTATGGTCTGAGTACAGATACGCAGTATTTT.

J is TRBJ1-1 and V is TRBV19; 7 bases line up with TRBD1. Germline V gene lookup returns CDR1 LNHDA and CDR2 SQIVND (reference sequence). J gave up 4 bases and V 3 bases, and 5 bases lay outside the gene matches. This CDR3 spans 14 amino acids. The CDR3 sequence: CASSIKRGPTEAFF. The DNA for the CDR3 is TGTGCCAGTAGTATTAAGAGGGGGCCCACTGAAGCTTTCTTT.

The chain combines TRBV18 with TRBJ2-5; 15 nucleotides line up with TRBD2. Germline trimming cut 6 bases from V and 0 bases from J; bases unmatched to any gene: 11. This CDR3 contains 19 residues. From germline, CDR1 is KGHSH and CDR2 LQKENI. This CDR3 is CASSPRGLAGGKYQETQYF. The CDR3 DNA follows: TGTGCCAGCTCCCCCCGGGGACTAGCGGGGGGAAAGTACCAAGAGACCCAGTACTTC. Variable domain in full (rest from reference TRBV18 and TRBJ2-5): NAGVMQNPRHLVRRRGQEARLRCSPMKGHSHVYWYRQLPEEGLKFMVYLQKENIIDESGMPKERFSAEFPKEGPSILRIQQVVRGDSAAYFCASSPRGLAGGKYQETQYFGPGTRLLVL.

The V gene is TRBV18, the J gene TRBJ2-2; D is undetermined. The V gene lost 0 bases and the J gene lost 1 base, with 9 bases spanning the gap. This CDR3 has 16 residues. From germline, CDR1 is KGHSH and CDR2 LQKENI. CDR3 in DNA: TGTGCCAGCTCACCACCGACCGGGTGGAACACCGGGGAGCTGTTTTTT. It yields the protein CASSPPTGWNTGELFF.

This chain uses TRBV9 with TRBJ1-2, with 11 bases aligning to TRBD1. After removal of 4 bases from V and 4 bases from J, the junction contained 9 bases not matched to a gene. The CDR3 is made up of 16 amino acids. Germline CDR1 reads SGDLS; CDR2 reads YYNGEE. The DNA of the CDR3 is TGTGCCAGCAGCCGGGACAGGGGGGGTTATGGCTATGGCTACACCTTC. It encodes CASSRDRGGYGYGYTF.

The CDR3 nucleotides read TGTGCCAGCAGTGAGGAACCATATGGCTACACCTTC. As protein: CASSEEPYGYTF. The chain employs TRBV2 and TRBJ1-2; D is uncertain. This CDR3 region has 12 residues. The V end was cut by 3 bases, the J end by 5 bases, with 7 bases between. The V gene's germline CDR1 is SNHLY and CDR2 FYNNEI.

The rearrangement links TRBV30 to TRBJ1-4; D gene ambiguous. Trimming removed 4 bases from V and 10 bases from J, with 28 bases in between. Germline CDR1 and CDR2: GTSNPN and SVGIG (reference sequence). This CDR3 is 17 amino acids long. The CDR3: CAWTPRGGWGESVKLFF. The CDR3 bases are TGTGCCTGGACCCCACGGGGAGGGTGGGGAGAGTCTGTAAAACTGTTTTTT.

This clone occurred many times. This chain joins TRBV5-4 and TRBJ2-1, with D perhaps TRBD1 or TRBD2 (5 bases each). The CDR3 contains 12 residues. The V gene's germline CDR1 is SGHNT and CDR2 YYREEE (reference sequence). V lost 4 bases to trimming and J lost 9 bases, with 11 bases between them. CDR3 sequence: CASSGTAFEQFF. The CDR3 coding sequence is TGTGCCAGCAGCGGGACCGCTTTTGAGCAGTTCTTC.

This clone was detected only once. The sample contains more than one DNA sequence encoding this CDR3. V and J are TRBV5-1 and TRBJ1-1; D is ambiguous. Germline loops: CDR1 SGHRS, CDR2 YFSETQ. The CDR3 extends over 13 amino acids. V gave up 0 bases and J gave up 1 base, with 4 bases separating them. CDR3: CASSLGENTEAFF. The CDR3 DNA reads as TGCGCCAGCAGCTTGGGTGAGAACACTGAAGCTTTCTTT. Using reference TRBV5-1 and TRBJ1-1 for the parts outside the CDR3, the full variable domain is KAGVTQTPRYLIKTRGQQVTLSCSPISGHRSVSWYQQTPGQGLQFLFEYFSETQRNKGNFPGRFSGRQFSNSRSEMNVSTLELGDSALYLCASSLGENTEAFFGQGTRLTVV.

The gene calls are TRBV7-9 and TRBJ1-1; D not certain. CDR1 and CDR2 (germline): SEHNR, FQNEAQ (reference sequence). The CDR3 contains 15 residues. Trimming shortened V by 0 bases and J by 4 bases, and 12 bases separated the two germline ends. The CDR3 is CASSLALGGSTEAFF. Here the CDR3 DNA reads TGTGCCAGCAGCTTAGCTTTGGGAGGGTCCACTGAAGCTTTCTTT.

This chain connects TRBV19 to TRBJ1-6; no firm D call. Per germline, CDR1 LNHDA and CDR2 SQIVND (reference sequence). V lost 3 bases, J lost 9 bases, and 9 bases lay in between. The CDR3 spans 13 residues. The CDR3 reads CASSIPAVSPLHF. The CDR3 coding sequence is TGTGCCAGTAGTATCCCGGCGGTTTCACCCCTCCACTTT.

The chain employs TRBV5-4 and TRBJ2-3; 13 bases fit TRBD2. Germline V gene data show CDR1 as SGHNT and CDR2 as YYREEE (reference sequence). This CDR3 has 15 residues. With 2 bases clipped from V and 6 bases from J, the junction kept 3 bases outside the gene matches. CDR3 sequence: CASSLGLAGADTQYF. The CDR3 DNA reads as TGTGCCAGCAGCTTAGGACTAGCGGGGGCGGATACGCAGTATTTT.

This clone was detected only once. V is TRBV7-2 and J is TRBJ1-3; D gene uncertain. Germline V CDR1 and CDR2: SGHTA, FQGNSA. Trimming pared 3 bases from V and 4 bases from J, leaving 7 bases between. This CDR3 spans 13 amino acids. The CDR3 sequence is CASSFDLGNTIYF. The CDR3 DNA reads as TGTGCCAGCAGCTTCGATCTGGGAAACACCATATATTTT.

This sequence joins TRBV7-2 and TRBJ1-6; 7 nucleotides align to TRBD1. J gave up 7 bases and V 1 base, and 4 bases lay outside the gene matches. The CDR3 is made up of 15 amino acids. Germline assignment: CDR1 SGHTA and CDR2 FQGNSA. The CDR3 here is CASSLVTGPNSPLHF. The CDR3 DNA follows: TGTGCCAGCAGCTTAGTGACAGGGCCGAATTCACCCCTCCACTTT.

The CDR3 DNA follows: TGTGCCAGTAGACTTGGGACCTTCACAGATACGCAGTATTTT. Encoded protein: CASRLGTFTDTQYF. The V and J genes are TRBV19 and TRBJ2-3; D could derive from TRBD1 or TRBD2 (5 bases each). The ends were cut back, 6 bases at V and 2 bases at J, with 12 bases in the middle. The CDR3 spans 14 residues. CDR1 is LNHDA and CDR2 is SQIVND in the germline V gene (reference sequence).

The gene calls are TRBV7-8 and TRBJ1-2, with 7 bases aligning to TRBD1. The CDR3 runs 15 residues. After removal of 5 bases from V and 2 bases from J, the junction contained 8 bases not matched to a gene. Germline V lookup: CDR1 SGHVS, CDR2 FQNEAQ. CDR3 residues: CASSPRRQGNYGYTF. Written as DNA, the CDR3 is TGTGCCAGCAGCCCCAGGCGACAGGGAAACTATGGCTACACCTTC. Full variable domain (remainder filled in from reference TRBV7-8 and TRBJ1-2): GAGVSQSPRYKVAKRGQDVALRCDPISGHVSLFWYQQALGQGPEFLTYFQNEAQLDKSGLPSDRFFAERPEGSVSTLKIQRTQQEDSAVYLCASSPRRQGNYGYTFGSGTRLTVV.

The V gene is TRBV15, the J gene TRBJ2-5; 8 bases align to TRBD1. The J segment lost 4 bases and the V segment lost 0 bases, leaving 4 bases of the junction unmatched. The CDR3 extends over 15 amino acids. Germline CDR1 is LNHNV and CDR2 is YYDKDF (reference sequence). CDR3 bases: TGTGCCACCAGCAGAGATCCCGACAGGGGAGAGACCCAGTACTTC. Its translation: CATSRDPDRGETQYF.

The chain employs TRBV2 and TRBJ2-3; possibly TRBD1 for D (5 bases). The CDR3 has 13 residues. Germline CDR1 reads SNHLY; CDR2 reads FYNNEI. V lost 4 bases and J 3 bases, leaving 8 bases between the germline ends. CDR3 residues: CASSGQGTDTQYF. For the CDR3, the DNA is TGTGCCAGCAGTGGGCAGGGAACAGATACGCAGTATTTT.

This chain joins TRBV6-1 and TRBJ2-4; TRBD1 aligns across 8 bases. This CDR3 is built from 14 residues. The J segment lost 4 bases and the V segment lost 6 bases, leaving 5 bases of the junction unmatched. Germline lookup yields CDR1 MNHNS and CDR2 SASEGT. CDR3 region: CASRGDRLKNIQYF. The DNA for the CDR3 is TGTGCCAGCAGGGGGGACAGGTTAAAAAACATTCAGTACTTC.

This clone was counted a single time. The rearrangement joins TRBV19 to TRBJ1-2, with D possibly matching TRBD1 (5 bases). The V end was cut by 5 bases, the J end by 2 bases, with 15 bases between. Per germline, CDR1 LNHDA and CDR2 SQIVND (reference sequence). The CDR3 length is 15 residues. As DNA, the CDR3 is TGTGCCAGTAGTCACACAGGCGGACGGAACTATGGCTACACCTTC. It codes for CASSHTGGRNYGYTF.